This TCR beta chain appears in the sequencing data of a study of blood T cell repertoires in COVID-19. The trim removed 2 bases at V and 3 bases at J, leaving 8 bases unmatched. Per the germline V gene, CDR1 is SGHNT and CDR2 is YYREEE (reference sequence). This CDR3 spans 16 amino acids. Here immunoSEQ multiplex PCR was the method, and the copy in TCRdb shows in-frame clones only, minus some. The repertoire includes nearly 350,000 clones, 85% to 90% of them detected once, and about 6% sits in the top ten. Sequencing was done on a sample of peripheral blood. The TCR comes from a woman between 45 and 65 years old with COVID-19, enrolled during active disease. The chain combines TRBV5-4 with TRBJ1-2; 9 positions agree with TRBD1. CDR3 DNA: TGTGCCAGCAGCTTTTGGGGACAGGGTTTTCACTATGGCTACACCTTC. Protein sequence: CASSFWGQGFHYGYTF.